This entry features one T cell receptor beta chain sequence. Its antigen is unknown. These data are taken from a study of cytomegalovirus exposure and HLA in healthy donors. At the level of the study: An early data release held some 89 million unique TCRs from HLA-typed donors.

PCR employed 60 Vbeta and 13 Jbeta primers. TCRdb keeps only in-frame clones here, not all; method: immunoSEQ multiplex PCR. The table lists 65,000 to 80,000 clones, just under 80% of them singletons, with about 9.5% in the top ten. Study-level results: Among TCR beta chains, those listed as cytomegalovirus-associated numbered some 160. Judged likely to be a sequencing artifact was a cluster of highly shared sequence variants.

Looked up from germline, CDR1 is MNHNS and CDR2 is SASEGT. The CDR3 is made up of 13 amino acids. V gave up 4 bases and J gave up 6 bases; unmatched junction bases: 4. The material sequenced was PBMCs. This sequence joins TRBV6-1 and TRBJ1-2; 8 bases agree with TRBD1. This clonotype was obtained from a woman in her thirties or forties in good health and CMV-seropositive. The CDR3 DNA reads as TGTGCCAGCAGTGCCCGACAGGGGAATGGCTACACCTTC. Amino acids: CASSARQGNGYTF.